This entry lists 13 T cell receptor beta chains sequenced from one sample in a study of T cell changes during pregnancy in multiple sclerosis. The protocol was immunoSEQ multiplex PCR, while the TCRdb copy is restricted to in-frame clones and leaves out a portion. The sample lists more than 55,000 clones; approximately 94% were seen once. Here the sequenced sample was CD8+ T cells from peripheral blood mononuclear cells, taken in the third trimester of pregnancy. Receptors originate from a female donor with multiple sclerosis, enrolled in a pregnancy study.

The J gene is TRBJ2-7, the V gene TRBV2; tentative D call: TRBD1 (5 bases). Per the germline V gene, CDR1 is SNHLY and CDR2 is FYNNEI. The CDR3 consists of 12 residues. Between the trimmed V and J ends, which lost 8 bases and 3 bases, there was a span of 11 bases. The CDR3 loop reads CASGASNYEQYF. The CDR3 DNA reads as TGTGCCAGCGGGGCCTCAAACTACGAGCAGTACTTC.

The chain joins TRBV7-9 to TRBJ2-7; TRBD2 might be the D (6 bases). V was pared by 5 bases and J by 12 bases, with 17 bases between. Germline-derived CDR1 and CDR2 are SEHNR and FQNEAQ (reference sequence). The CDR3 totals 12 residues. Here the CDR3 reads CASSPTVGRPYF. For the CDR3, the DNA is TGTGCCAGCAGCCCCACAGTGGGGAGGCCGTACTTC. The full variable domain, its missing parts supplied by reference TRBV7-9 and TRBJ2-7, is DTGVSQNPRHKITKRGQNVTFRCDPISEHNRLYWYRQTLGQGPEFLTYFQNEAQLEKSRLLSDRFSAERPKGSFSTLEIQRTEQGDSAMYLCASSPTVGRPYFGPGTRLTVT.

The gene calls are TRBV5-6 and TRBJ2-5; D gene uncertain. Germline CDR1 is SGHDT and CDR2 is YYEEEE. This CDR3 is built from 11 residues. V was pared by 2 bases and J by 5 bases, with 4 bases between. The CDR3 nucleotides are TGTGCCAGCAGCTTCCGGGAGACCCAGTACTTC. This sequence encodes CASSFRETQYF.

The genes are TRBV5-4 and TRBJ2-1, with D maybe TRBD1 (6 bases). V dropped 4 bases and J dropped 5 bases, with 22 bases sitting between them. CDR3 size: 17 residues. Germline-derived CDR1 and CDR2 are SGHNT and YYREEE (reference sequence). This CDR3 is CASSVNQGWGVDNEQFF. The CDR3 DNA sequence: TGTGCCAGCAGCGTAAACCAGGGGTGGGGTGTGGACAATGAGCAGTTCTTC. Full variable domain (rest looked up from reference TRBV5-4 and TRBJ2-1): ETGVTQSPTHLIKTRGQQVTLRCSSQSGHNTVSWYQQALGQGPQFIFQYYREEENGRGNFPPRFSGLQFPNYSSELNVNALELDDSALYLCASSVNQGWGVDNEQFFGPGTRLTVL.

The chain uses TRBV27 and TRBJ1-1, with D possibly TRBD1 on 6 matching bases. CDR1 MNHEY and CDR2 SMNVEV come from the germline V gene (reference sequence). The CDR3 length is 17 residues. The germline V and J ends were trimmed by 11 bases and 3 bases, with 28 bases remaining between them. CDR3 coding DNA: TGTGCCGGACGAAGTTTGACGGACAGCCTCAGGGACACTGAAGCTTTCTTT. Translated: CAGRSLTDSLRDTEAFF.

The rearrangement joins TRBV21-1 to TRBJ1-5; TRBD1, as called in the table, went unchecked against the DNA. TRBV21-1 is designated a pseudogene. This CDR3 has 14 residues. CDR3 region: CAIDRFYSNQPQHF. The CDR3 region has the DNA TGTGCCATCGACAGATTTTATAGCAATCAGCCCCAGCATTTT.

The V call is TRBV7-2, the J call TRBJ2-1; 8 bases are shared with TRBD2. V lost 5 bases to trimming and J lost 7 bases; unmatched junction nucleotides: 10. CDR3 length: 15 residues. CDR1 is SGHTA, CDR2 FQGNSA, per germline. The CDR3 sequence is CASSPEAGGSNEQFF. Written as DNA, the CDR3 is TGTGCCAGCAGCCCAGAGGCGGGAGGATCTAATGAGCAGTTCTTC. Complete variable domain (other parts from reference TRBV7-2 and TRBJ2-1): GAGVSQSPSNKVTEKGKDVELRCDPISGHTALYWYRQSLGQGLEFLIYFQGNSAPDKSGLPSDRFSAERTGGSVSTLTIQRTQQEDSAVYLCASSPEAGGSNEQFFGPGTRLTVL.

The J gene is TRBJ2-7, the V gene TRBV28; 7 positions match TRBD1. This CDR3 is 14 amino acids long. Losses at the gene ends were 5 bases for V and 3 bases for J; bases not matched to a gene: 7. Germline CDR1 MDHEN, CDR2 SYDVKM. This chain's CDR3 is CASSQSGTDYEQYF. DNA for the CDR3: TGTGCCAGCAGTCAATCCGGGACAGACTACGAGCAGTACTTC. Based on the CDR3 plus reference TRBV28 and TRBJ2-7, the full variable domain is DVKVTQSSRYLVKRTGEKVFLECVQDMDHENMFWYRQDPGLGLRLIYFSYDVKMKEKGDIPEGYSVSREKKERFSLILESASTNQTSMYLCASSQSGTDYEQYFGPGTRLTVT.

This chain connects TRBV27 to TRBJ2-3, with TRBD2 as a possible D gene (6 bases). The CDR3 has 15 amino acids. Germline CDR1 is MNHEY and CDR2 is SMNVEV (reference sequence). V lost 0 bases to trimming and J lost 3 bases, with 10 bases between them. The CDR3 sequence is CASSLSISGTDTQYF. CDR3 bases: TGTGCCAGCAGTTTATCGATAAGCGGGACAGATACGCAGTATTTT.

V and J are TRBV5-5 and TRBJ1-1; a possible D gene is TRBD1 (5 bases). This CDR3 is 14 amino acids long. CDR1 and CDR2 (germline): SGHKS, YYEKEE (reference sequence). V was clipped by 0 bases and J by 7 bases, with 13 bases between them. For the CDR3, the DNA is TGTGCCAGCAGCTTGGGGGGGGAGGGAATTGAAGCTTTCTTT. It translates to CASSLGGEGIEAFF.

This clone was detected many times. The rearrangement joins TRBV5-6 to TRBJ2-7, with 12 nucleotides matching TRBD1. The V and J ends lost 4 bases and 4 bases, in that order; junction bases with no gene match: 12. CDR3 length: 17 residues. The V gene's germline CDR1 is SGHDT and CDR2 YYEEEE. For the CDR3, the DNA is TGTGCCAGCAGCCAGGGGACAGGGGGCATGACCATATACGAGCAGTACTTC. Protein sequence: CASSQGTGGMTIYEQYF.

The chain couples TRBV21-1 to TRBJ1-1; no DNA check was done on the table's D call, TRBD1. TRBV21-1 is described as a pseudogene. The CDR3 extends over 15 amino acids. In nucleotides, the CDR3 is TGTGCCAGCAGCCCAAAAGGGACAGGGGGCCGGAAAGCTTTCTTT. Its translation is CASSPKGTGGRKAFF.

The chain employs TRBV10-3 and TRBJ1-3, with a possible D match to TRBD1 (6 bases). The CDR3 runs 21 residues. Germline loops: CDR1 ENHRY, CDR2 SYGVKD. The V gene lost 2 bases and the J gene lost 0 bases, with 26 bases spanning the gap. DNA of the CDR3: TGTGCCATCAGTGAGGACTCCGGGACACAAAACGGCGATTTCTCTGGAAACACCATATATTTT. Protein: CAISEDSGTQNGDFSGNTIYF.